This T cell receptor (beta chain) came from a study of cytomegalovirus exposure and HLA in healthy donors. Study-level points and caveats: Altogether, more than 150 TCR beta chains were recorded as cytomegalovirus-associated. The classifier reportedly diagnosed cytomegalovirus status with high specificity and sensitivity.

Of note for this clone: Its antigen remains unidentified.

Primers included in the PCR were 60 Vbeta and 13 Jbeta primers. The method was immunoSEQ multiplex PCR; TCRdb's version includes in-frame clones alone and lacks a portion of them. The sample contains 110,000 or so clones, just under 70% of which appear only once. This clonotype was obtained from a woman aged 70-85 years in good health and CMV-seropositive. Sequencing used PBMCs.

The CDR3 here is CASSYSRQGALGPQHF. As DNA, the CDR3 is TGTGCCAGCAGTTACTCTAGACAGGGGGCTTTAGGGCCCCAGCATTTT. The genes are TRBV6-5 and TRBJ1-5; 10 bases are shared with TRBD1. This CDR3 comprises 16 residues. The germline V gene encodes CDR1 MNHEY and CDR2 SVGAGI. The V gene end was trimmed by 0 bases and the J gene end by 9 bases; junction bases not matched to a gene: 8.